This entry features one TCR beta chain sequence. Its cognate antigen is unknown. This entry is derived from a study of T cell responses to AZD1222 COVID-19 vaccine. This CDR3 is built from 12 residues. Germline assignment: CDR1 SGHRS and CDR2 YFSETQ. Trimming cost V 2 bases and J 11 bases, with 13 bases left between them. Repertoires were generated with immunoSEQ multiplex PCR, while TCRdb's copy carries only in-frame clones and drops some. The sample lists about 120,000 clones, 85% to 90% occurring once. Study findings and constraints: Rises in breadth and depth of Spike-specific TCRs came after two AZD1222 doses. Clonal diversity may have been underestimated, and the donors were mostly white British, with more females than males. Across spike, vaccine-associated CD4 TCRs were found, dominant at 160-218 and 743-854. In the spike-specific TCR repertoire, nearly half reportedly target unmutated variant regions.

This receptor was identified in an adult in good health. The sample was peripheral blood, taken on day 0 of AZD1222 vaccination. The gene calls are TRBV5-1 and TRBJ1-1; no clear D. The CDR3 coding sequence is TGCGCCAGCAGCTTTACCGGGAGCGGGGCTTTCTTT. Protein product: CASSFTGSGAFF.